This is a list of T cell receptor beta chains from one sample in a study of OX40 agonist ivuxolimab in advanced cancers. Assay used: immunoSEQ multiplex PCR; TCRdb lists only in-frame clones, some missing. This table has around 30,000 clones, 86% appearing once. This material consisted of CD4+ or CD8+ T cells sorted from blood, taken in a trial of the OX40 agonist ivuxolimab. The receptors originated from an adult with an advanced solid tumor such as melanoma, head and neck, liver or kidney cancer. Each CDR3 is given with its conserved first and last residue. The order of the fields is CDR3 protein, J gene, clone size, V gene. Clone size is stated in some rows and not others, as once, few, many or a class when expanded.

CDR3aa: CASRRQGRNNIQYF
j_gene: TRBJ2-4
abundance: NA
v_gene: TRBV19

CDR3aa: CASSFPGTGELFF
j_gene: TRBJ2-2
abundance: NA
v_gene: TRBV5-1

CDR3aa: CASSAYRLHFSGEQFF
j_gene: TRBJ2-1
abundance: NA
v_gene: TRBV11-2

CDR3aa: CASRTSGSTDTQYF
j_gene: TRBJ2-3
abundance: NA
v_gene: TRBV11-2

CDR3aa: CASSLVGLHPSSYEQYF
j_gene: TRBJ2-7
abundance: NA
v_gene: TRBV7-8

CDR3aa: CASRRQEGEYEQYF
j_gene: TRBJ2-7
abundance: NA
v_gene: TRBV9

CDR3aa: CASRFRDTSYEQYF
j_gene: TRBJ2-7
abundance: NA
v_gene: TRBV19

CDR3aa: CASSDSGREAFF
j_gene: TRBJ1-1
abundance: NA
v_gene: TRBV2

CDR3aa: CASSLAGSTNEQYF
j_gene: TRBJ2-7
abundance: NA
v_gene: TRBV5-1

CDR3aa: CSVGDSRQGYEQYF
j_gene: TRBJ2-7
abundance: NA
v_gene: TRBV29-1

CDR3aa: CASSPTGAEAFF
j_gene: TRBJ1-1
abundance: NA
v_gene: TRBV19

CDR3aa: CASSQDLRSREAETQYF
j_gene: TRBJ2-5
abundance: few
v_gene: TRBV4-3

CDR3aa: CASSYARGSQPQHF
j_gene: TRBJ1-5
abundance: NA
v_gene: TRBV6-5

CDR3aa: CASSHGGHTEAFF
j_gene: TRBJ1-1
abundance: NA
v_gene: TRBV4-3

CDR3aa: CASSSIAGENTGELFF
j_gene: TRBJ2-2
abundance: NA
v_gene: TRBV28

CDR3aa: CASRGRVAGLNTGELFF
j_gene: TRBJ2-2
abundance: once
v_gene: TRBV7-9

CDR3aa: CASRTGPYNEQFF
j_gene: TRBJ2-1
abundance: once
v_gene: TRBV27

CDR3aa: CASSIMAGFVGGYTF
j_gene: TRBJ1-2
abundance: NA
v_gene: TRBV19

CDR3aa: CSAPLTGSQYF
j_gene: TRBJ2-5
abundance: NA
v_gene: TRBV20-1

CDR3aa: CASSMGASGMGEQFF
j_gene: TRBJ2-1
abundance: NA
v_gene: TRBV19

CDR3aa: CASRPGAGTEAFF
j_gene: TRBJ1-1
abundance: NA
v_gene: TRBV6-5

CDR3aa: CASSPWTGWLNEQFF
j_gene: TRBJ2-1
abundance: NA
v_gene: TRBV7-3

CDR3aa: CASLSCGTSINEQFF
j_gene: TRBJ2-1
abundance: NA
v_gene: TRBV6-4

CDR3aa: CASSLRGSPNEKLFF
j_gene: TRBJ1-4
abundance: many
v_gene: TRBV28

CDR3aa: CASSSGTGDPPEQFF
j_gene: TRBJ2-1
abundance: NA
v_gene: TRBV27

CDR3aa: CASSTSGINTGELFF
j_gene: TRBJ2-2
abundance: NA
v_gene: TRBV7-9

CDR3aa: CASSQWMTGAEPQHF
j_gene: TRBJ1-5
abundance: NA
v_gene: TRBV16

CDR3aa: CASRDQGGTGELFF
j_gene: TRBJ2-2
abundance: NA
v_gene: TRBV28

CDR3aa: CASSSVGAGYYEQYF
j_gene: TRBJ2-7
abundance: NA
v_gene: TRBV5-6

CDR3aa: CASSVAPTDTQYF
j_gene: TRBJ2-3
abundance: NA
v_gene: TRBV9

CDR3aa: CAISEPQGANTGELFF
j_gene: TRBJ2-2
abundance: NA
v_gene: TRBV10-3

CDR3aa: CASSPPGGVYTGELFF
j_gene: TRBJ2-2
abundance: NA
v_gene: TRBV5-1

CDR3aa: CASRTGTYNEQFF
j_gene: TRBJ2-1
abundance: once
v_gene: TRBV19

CDR3aa: CASSSKHGGHQPQHF
j_gene: TRBJ1-5
abundance: NA
v_gene: TRBV5-6

CDR3aa: CAISAWFGRGGETQYF
j_gene: TRBJ2-5
abundance: NA
v_gene: TRBV10-3

CDR3aa: CASSVDSSSYNEQFF
j_gene: TRBJ2-1
abundance: once
v_gene: TRBV6-4

CDR3aa: CASSKGNYNSPLHF
j_gene: TRBJ1-6
abundance: NA
v_gene: TRBV19